The rows below give T cell receptor beta chains drawn from one sample of a study of Graves' ophthalmopathy and Graves' hyperthyroidism. Each CDR3 protein gets one entry after TCRdb re-called the multiplex PCR reads with MiXCR. The table includes a few hundred thousand distinct CDR3 sequences, about 15% detected once. Sequenced input: peripheral blood. These TCRs come from an adult woman with stable Graves' hyperthyroidism. CDR3s include the opening cysteine and the closing phenylalanine or tryptophan. Fields, in order: J gene, clone size, D gene, V gene, CDR3 protein, CDR3 DNA. D genes are given only for firm matches. Size is omitted from some rows. Given values are once, few, many or a class for expanded clones.

J: TRBJ2-7; size: many; D: NA; V: TRBV10-1; CDR3: CASSESAASYEQYF; DNA: TGCGCCAGCAGTGAGTCAGCAGCCAGCTACGAGCAGTACTTC
J: TRBJ1-5; size: NA; D: NA; V: TRBV7-2; CDR3: CAGSFSQGQPQHF; DNA: TGTGCCGGCAGCTTCTCACAGGGTCAGCCCCAGCATTTT
J: TRBJ1-2; size: NA; D: NA; V: TRBV24-1; CDR3: CATSDFTGDGYTF; DNA: TGTGCCACCAGTGATTTCACGGGTGATGGCTACACCTTC
J: TRBJ1-1; size: many; D: TRBD1; V: TRBV11-2; CDR3: CASSSVKGAKWNTEAFF; DNA: TGTGCCAGCAGCTCCGTTAAGGGGGCGAAGTGGAACACTGAAGCTTTCTTT
J: TRBJ2-4; size: many; D: TRBD2; V: TRBV7-9; CDR3: CASSLLTSGRARDIQYF; DNA: TGTGCCAGCAGCTTACTTACTAGCGGGAGGGCCCGGGACATTCAGTACTTC
J: TRBJ2-7; size: many; D: NA; V: TRBV11-2; CDR3: CASSLELVGYEQYF; DNA: TGTGCCAGCAGCTTAGAATTAGTTGGGTACGAGCAGTACTTC
J: TRBJ2-7; size: NA; D: TRBD2; V: TRBV18; CDR3: CASSPPQGREARGEQYF; DNA: TGTGCCAGCTCACCACCCCAGGGGCGGGAGGCCCGCGGCGAGCAGTACTTC
J: TRBJ1-2; size: NA; D: TRBD1; V: TRBV19; CDR3: CATQRTGGNYGYTF; DNA: TGTGCCACCCAGAGGACAGGGGGTAACTATGGCTACACCTTC
J: TRBJ2-5; size: many; D: TRBD2; V: TRBV29-1; CDR3: CSVAGLADNQETQYF; DNA: TGCAGCGTTGCGGGACTAGCGGACAACCAAGAGACCCAGTACTTC
J: TRBJ2-2; size: many; D: NA; V: TRBV4-3; CDR3: CASSNGIDGELFF; DNA: TGCGCCAGCAGCAACGGCATTGACGGGGAGCTGTTTTTT
J: TRBJ2-5; size: NA; D: NA; V: TRBV12-3/TRBV12-4; CDR3: CASMRGVEETQYF; DNA: TGTGCCAGCATGCGAGGGGTTGAAGAGACCCAGTACTTC
J: TRBJ1-2; size: NA; D: NA; V: TRBV12-3/TRBV12-4; CDR3: CASSSVDGATNYGYTF; DNA: TGTGCCAGCAGTTCTGTCGATGGGGCCACTAACTATGGCTACACCTTC
J: TRBJ2-7; size: many; D: NA; V: TRBV6-5; CDR3: CASSYGEGPYEQYF; DNA: TGTGCCAGCAGTTACGGTGAGGGGCCCTACGAGCAGTACTTC
J: TRBJ2-3; size: many; D: NA; V: TRBV12-3/TRBV12-4; CDR3: CASSLSDTPASTDTQYF; DNA: TGTGCCAGCAGTTTATCGGACACCCCGGCTAGCACAGATACGCAGTATTTT
J: TRBJ2-1; size: few; D: NA; V: TRBV12-3/TRBV12-4; CDR3: CASSYARGRNEQFF; DNA: TGTGCCAGCAGTTATGCGAGGGGTAGGAATGAGCAGTTCTTC
J: TRBJ2-7; size: many; D: NA; V: TRBV2; CDR3: CASSPVGSASYEQYF; DNA: TGTGCCAGCAGCCCCGTCGGGAGTGCGTCCTACGAGCAGTACTTC
J: TRBJ1-1; size: many; D: TRBD1; V: TRBV6-1; CDR3: CASRNTGAAFF; DNA: TGTGCCAGCAGGAACACAGGGGCCGCTTTCTTT
J: TRBJ2-7; size: NA; D: NA; V: TRBV7-2; CDR3: CASSLERAHGQYF; DNA: TGTGCCAGCAGCTTAGAGCGGGCACACGGGCAGTACTTC
J: TRBJ2-5; size: many; D: NA; V: TRBV4-1; CDR3: CASARAVGETQYF; DNA: TGCGCCAGCGCACGGGCCGTTGGGGAGACCCAGTACTTC
J: TRBJ1-5; size: many; D: TRBD1; V: TRBV6-1; CDR3: CASSVQGASQPQHF; DNA: TGTGCCAGCAGTGTACAGGGGGCTAGTCAGCCCCAGCATTTT
J: TRBJ1-5; size: NA; D: NA; V: TRBV7-2; CDR3: CASSLGGGGGQPQHF; DNA: TGTGCCAGCAGCTTAGGGGGTGGAGGTGGTCAGCCCCAGCATTTT
J: TRBJ2-7; size: many; D: TRBD2; V: TRBV6-1; CDR3: CASSEPREARYEQYF; DNA: TGTGCCAGCAGTGAACCGCGGGAGGCCCGCTACGAGCAGTACTTC
J: TRBJ1-2; size: NA; D: NA; V: TRBV27; CDR3: CATKTGLRGYTF; DNA: TGTGCCACCAAGACGGGCCTGAGGGGCTACACCTTC
J: TRBJ2-7; size: many; D: TRBD1; V: TRBV27; CDR3: CASSITGVPSEQYF; DNA: TGTGCCAGCAGTATAACAGGGGTTCCCAGCGAGCAGTACTTC
J: TRBJ1-5; size: many; D: NA; V: TRBV20-1; CDR3: CGNQPQHF; DNA: TGCGGTAATCAGCCCCAGCATTTT
J: TRBJ2-7; size: many; D: TRBD2; V: TRBV2; CDR3: CASSETLAGTYEQYF; DNA: TGTGCCAGCAGTGAAACCCTAGCGGGTACCTACGAGCAGTACTTC
J: TRBJ2-5; size: many; D: NA; V: TRBV9; CDR3: CASSVGAIPSSQETQYF; DNA: TGTGCCAGCAGCGTAGGAGCCATCCCGAGCTCTCAAGAGACCCAGTACTTC
J: TRBJ2-5; size: many; D: NA; V: TRBV30; CDR3: CAWSVFTGETQYF; DNA: TGTGCCTGGAGTGTATTTACGGGGGAGACCCAGTACTTC
J: TRBJ2-1; size: few; D: NA; V: TRBV6-2/TRBV6-3; CDR3: CASSYGAGHPTYNEKFF; DNA: TGTGCCAGCAGTTACGGGGCGGGTCATCCTACCTACAATGAGAAGTTCTTC
J: TRBJ1-5; size: many; D: NA; V: TRBV6-1; CDR3: CASSEADVQPQHF; DNA: TGTGCCAGCAGTGAAGCGGACGTTCAGCCCCAGCATTTT
J: TRBJ2-5; size: many; D: NA; V: TRBV30; CDR3: CAWGQGDRETQYF; DNA: TGTGCCTGGGGGCAGGGAGATAGGGAGACCCAGTACTTC
J: TRBJ1-2; size: many; D: NA; V: TRBV6-1; CDR3: CASRGEARNFYGYTF; DNA: TGTGCCAGCAGAGGCGAAGCGAGAAATTTCTATGGCTACACCTTC
J: TRBJ2-7; size: many; D: TRBD2; V: TRBV27; CDR3: CASRATGGTYEQYF; DNA: TGTGCCAGCAGAGCTACCGGGGGGACCTACGAGCAGTACTTC
J: TRBJ2-7; size: NA; D: NA; V: TRBV7-6; CDR3: CASSLGPIGAEEQYF; DNA: TGTGCCAGCAGCTTGGGCCCTATTGGGGCGGAGGAGCAGTACTTC
J: TRBJ2-5; size: many; D: NA; V: TRBV10-2; CDR3: CASSESWALQETQYF; DNA: TGCGCCAGCAGTGAGTCCTGGGCCCTACAAGAGACCCAGTACTTC
J: TRBJ1-6; size: many; D: NA; V: TRBV30; CDR3: CAWSRGRTYNSPLHF; DNA: TGTGCCTGGAGTAGGGGAAGGACCTATAATTCACCCCTCCACTTT
J: TRBJ2-1; size: many; D: NA; V: TRBV30; CDR3: CAWSVGPPMEQFF; DNA: TGTGCCTGGAGTGTAGGGCCCCCTATGGAGCAGTTCTTC
J: TRBJ2-5; size: many; D: TRBD1; V: TRBV14; CDR3: CASSQDYGTEETQYF; DNA: TGTGCCAGCAGCCAAGACTATGGGACAGAAGAGACCCAGTACTTC
J: TRBJ1-1; size: few; D: NA; V: TRBV11-1; CDR3: CASSFQGMGVEAFF; DNA: TGTGCCAGCAGCTTTCAGGGGATGGGTGTTGAAGCTTTCTTT
J: TRBJ2-7; size: many; D: TRBD2; V: TRBV14; CDR3: CASSSILPGRGELEQYF; DNA: TGTGCCAGCAGCTCAATACTTCCGGGACGGGGGGAACTCGAGCAGTACTTC
J: TRBJ2-2; size: NA; D: NA; V: TRBV4-2; CDR3: CASSQDWKSTGELFF; DNA: TGTGCCAGCAGCCAAGATTGGAAGAGCACCGGGGAGCTGTTTTTT
J: TRBJ1-2; size: NA; D: NA; V: TRBV6-1; CDR3: CASSPTQVSPNYGYTF; DNA: TGTGCCAGCAGCCCCACACAGGTGTCTCCGAACTATGGCTACACCTTC
J: TRBJ1-2; size: many; D: NA; V: TRBV29-1; CDR3: CSAELQNYGYTF; DNA: TGCAGCGCTGAGCTGCAAAACTATGGCTACACCTTC
J: TRBJ2-7; size: many; D: NA; V: TRBV12-3/TRBV12-4; CDR3: CAGSFDSSYEQYF; DNA: TGTGCCGGCAGTTTCGACAGCTCCTACGAGCAGTACTTC
J: TRBJ2-2; size: many; D: NA; V: TRBV7-6; CDR3: CASSLYAGSNTGELFF; DNA: TGTGCCAGCAGCTTATACGCGGGATCGAACACCGGGGAGCTGTTTTTT
J: TRBJ2-6; size: many; D: TRBD1; V: TRBV6-2/TRBV6-3; CDR3: CASRSHRGRAAGANVLTF; DNA: TGTGCCAGCAGATCCCACAGGGGCCGCGCGGCGGGGGCCAACGTCCTGACTTTC
J: TRBJ2-5; size: many; D: NA; V: TRBV11-1; CDR3: CASSGSGAQETQCF; DNA: TGTGCCAGCAGCGGTAGCGGAGCACAAGAGACCCAGTGCTTC
J: TRBJ1-5; size: NA; D: NA; V: TRBV5-1; CDR3: CASSPGGDSNQPQHF; DNA: TGCGCCAGCAGCCCGGGGGGGGATTCAAATCAGCCCCAGCATTTT
J: TRBJ1-5; size: NA; D: NA; V: TRBV27; CDR3: CASSPPRQRRYSNQPQHF; DNA: TGTGCCAGCAGCCCCCCCCGGCAGCGAAGATATAGCAATCAGCCCCAGCATTTT
J: TRBJ2-5; size: NA; D: NA; V: TRBV6-1; CDR3: CASSEEVARAVSQETQYF; DNA: TGTGCCAGCAGTGAAGAGGTCGCCAGGGCGGTGAGTCAAGAGACCCAGTACTTC
J: TRBJ1-1; size: NA; D: NA; V: TRBV19; CDR3: CASTSSVGHLNTEAFF; DNA: TGTGCCAGTACTAGCTCTGTGGGACACCTGAACACTGAAGCTTTCTTT
J: TRBJ2-5; size: many; D: TRBD1; V: TRBV15; CDR3: CATSRHDRDQETQYF; DNA: TGTGCCACCAGCAGGCACGACAGGGACCAAGAGACCCAGTACTTC
J: TRBJ2-5; size: many; D: NA; V: TRBV18; CDR3: CASSLSGAAETQYF; DNA: TGTGCCAGCTCACTTTCAGGAGCGGCTGAGACCCAGTACTTC
J: TRBJ1-6; size: many; D: NA; V: TRBV25-1; CDR3: CASSVPVVGRASPLHF; DNA: TGTGCCAGCAGTGTCCCCGTTGTCGGCAGGGCCTCACCCCTCCACTTT
J: TRBJ2-7; size: NA; D: NA; V: TRBV5-1; CDR3: CASSPPGPTKREQYF; DNA: TGCGCCAGCAGCCCGCCGGGACCTACCAAGAGAGAGCAGTACTTC
J: TRBJ2-7; size: many; D: TRBD1; V: TRBV6-5; CDR3: CASSMGQGGEQYF; DNA: TGTGCCAGCAGTATGGGACAGGGGGGCGAGCAGTACTTC
J: TRBJ1-1; size: many; D: NA; V: TRBV5-1; CDR3: CASSALGDTEAFF; DNA: TGCGCCAGCAGCGCTCTAGGGGACACTGAAGCTTTCTTT
J: TRBJ1-1; size: few; D: TRBD1; V: TRBV3-1; CDR3: CASSRKGQMNTEAFF; DNA: TGTGCCAGCAGCCGCAAGGGACAGATGAACACTGAAGCTTTCTTT
J: TRBJ1-2; size: many; D: NA; V: TRBV4-1; CDR3: CASRGGREPYGYTF; DNA: TGCGCCAGCAGGGGGGGGAGGGAACCCTATGGCTACACCTTC
J: TRBJ2-7; size: many; D: NA; V: TRBV29-1; CDR3: CSPPGQYYEQYF; DNA: TGCAGCCCTCCGGGACAATACTACGAGCAGTACTTC